One sample yielded the 11 T cell receptor beta chains listed below, sequenced in a study of technical replicates of blood from several donors. Assay used: immunoSEQ multiplex PCR; TCRdb lists only in-frame clones, some missing. This table has about 81,000 clones, 85% to 95% appearing once. Sample: T cells isolated from PBMCs. The receptors here all came from a human donor in good health.

The chain links TRBV6-4 to TRBJ2-7, with D perhaps TRBD2 (5 bases). Germline assignment: CDR1 MRHNA and CDR2 SNTAGT. The CDR3 consists of 14 residues. The germline V and J ends were trimmed by 5 bases and 1 base, with 12 bases remaining between them. CDR3 nucleotide sequence: TGTGCCAGCAGTAAGGACTTCTCTTCCTACGAGCAGTACTTC. This codes for CASSKDFSSYEQYF.

This clone came up once. This sequence joins TRBV5-4 and TRBJ2-5; 9 bases match TRBD2. The CDR3 is 15 amino acids. Germline CDR1 reads SGHNT; CDR2 reads YYREEE (reference sequence). V was clipped by 0 bases and J by 1 base; unmatched bases: 1. The CDR3, as DNA: TGTGCCAGCAGCTTGGGCGGGGGGGGCCAAGAGACCCAGTACTTC. It yields the protein CASSLGGGGQETQYF.

The chain combines TRBV11-2 with TRBJ2-3, with a tentative D call TRBD2 (5 bases). Trimming took 5 bases from V and 2 from J, leaving 17 bases between them. This CDR3 region has 16 residues. CDR1 and CDR2 from the germline V gene are SGHAT and FQNNGV. The CDR3 region has the DNA TGTGCCAGCAGCCCTCCCCACGCGGGTATCACAGATACGCAGTATTTT. Translated: CASSPPHAGITDTQYF. The full variable domain, its missing parts supplied by reference TRBV11-2 and TRBJ2-3, is EAGVAQSPRYKIIEKRQSVAFWCNPISGHATLYWYQQILGQGPKLLIQFQNNGVVDDSQLPKDRFSAERLKGVDSTLKIQPAKLEDSAVYLCASSPPHAGITDTQYFGPGTRLTVL.

The V and J genes are TRBV6-5 and TRBJ1-5; 8 bases match TRBD1. V trimming: 8 bases; J trimming: 7 bases; junction bases outside the gene matches: 10. Germline assignment: CDR1 MNHEY and CDR2 SVGAGI. This CDR3 comprises 14 residues. CDR3 bases: TGTGCCAGCCGGGGGGCAGGGGGCCAACAGCCCCAGCATTTT. This codes for CASRGAGGQQPQHF.

The chain recombines TRBV7-2 with TRBJ1-5; tentative D call: TRBD1 (5 bases). This CDR3 is 17 amino acids long. V was pared by 2 bases and J by 0 bases, with 14 bases between. CDR1 and CDR2 from the germline V gene are SGHTA and FQGNSA. CDR3 coding DNA: TGTGCCAGCAGCTTACCCACTGGGACTTATAGCAATCAGCCCCAGCATTTT. This gives the protein CASSLPTGTYSNQPQHF.

Note on this clone: Its ends do not fully match the called genes, so a read error is possible. This chain connects TRBV2 to TRBJ1-2, with 8 bases fitting TRBD1. The V gene's germline CDR1 is SNHLY and CDR2 FYNNEI. CDR3 length: 9 amino acids. The CDR3 region has the DNA TGTGCCATTGGGACAGGCCCCCTCTTC. As protein: CAIGTGPLF.

The chain uses TRBV15 and TRBJ2-7, with TRBD2 identical over 7 bases. This CDR3 spans 17 amino acids. Per the germline V gene, CDR1 is LNHNV and CDR2 is YYDKDF (reference sequence). The J segment lost 0 bases and the V segment lost 4 bases, leaving 12 bases of the junction unmatched. The CDR3 loop is CATSTQRGVGASYEQYF. CDR3 nucleotide sequence: TGTGCCACCAGCACACAACGGGGGGTGGGCGCCTCCTACGAGCAGTACTTC.

The rearrangement uses TRBV30 and TRBJ1-2; 9 positions agree with TRBD1. V gave up 3 bases and J gave up 7 bases; unmatched junction bases: 6. The CDR3 has 13 amino acids. Germline CDR1 reads GTSNPN; CDR2 reads SVGIG (reference sequence). CDR3 DNA: TGTGCCTGGAGACAGGGGGCGGTCTCTGGCTACACCTTC. Residues: CAWRQGAVSGYTF.

This chain joins TRBV11-3 and TRBJ2-5, with 8 bases matching TRBD1. Unmatched junction bases numbered 9, after V lost 2 bases and J lost 1 base. The germline V gene has CDR1 SGHNT and CDR2 YENEEA. This CDR3 comprises 17 residues. CDR3 amino acids: CASSLRQGANPQETQYF. CDR3 coding DNA: TGTGCCAGCAGCTTACGGCAGGGGGCCAACCCCCAAGAGACCCAGTACTTC.

V gene TRBV6-5 combines with J gene TRBJ2-5, with D hard to call. This CDR3 region has 14 residues. The V gene lost 2 bases and the J gene lost 0 bases, with 7 bases spanning the gap. Per germline, CDR1 MNHEY and CDR2 SVGAGI. CDR3 protein: CASSYDFNQETQYF. The CDR3 DNA reads TGTGCCAGCAGTTACGACTTCAACCAAGAGACCCAGTACTTC.

The V call is TRBV5-1, the J call TRBJ2-3; a possible D gene is TRBD2 (5 bases). The CDR3 consists of 16 residues. The V gene lost 0 bases and the J gene lost 0 bases, with 11 bases spanning the gap. CDR1 is SGHRS and CDR2 is YFSETQ in the germline V gene. Here the CDR3 DNA reads TGCGCCAGCAGCTTGGGTGCTGGCGGGAGCACAGATACGCAGTATTTT. This sequence encodes CASSLGAGGSTDTQYF.